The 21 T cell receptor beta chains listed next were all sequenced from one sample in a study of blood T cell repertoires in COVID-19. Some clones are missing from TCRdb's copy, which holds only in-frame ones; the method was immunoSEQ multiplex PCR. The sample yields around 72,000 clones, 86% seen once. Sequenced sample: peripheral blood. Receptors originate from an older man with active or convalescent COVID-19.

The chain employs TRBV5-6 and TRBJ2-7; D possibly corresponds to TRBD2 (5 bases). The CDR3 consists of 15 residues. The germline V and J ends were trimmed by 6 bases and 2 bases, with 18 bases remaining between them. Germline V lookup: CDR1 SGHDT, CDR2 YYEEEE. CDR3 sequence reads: CASTPGREPTYEQYF. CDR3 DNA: TGTGCCAGCACCCCAGGACGGGAACCGACCTACGAGCAGTACTTC.

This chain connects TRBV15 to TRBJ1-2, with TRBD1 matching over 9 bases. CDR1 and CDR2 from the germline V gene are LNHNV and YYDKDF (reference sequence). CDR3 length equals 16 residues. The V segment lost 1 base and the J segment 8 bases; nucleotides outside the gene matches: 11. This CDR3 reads CATSRAGTGKSGGYTF. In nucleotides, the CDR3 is TGTGCCACCAGCAGAGCCGGGACAGGGAAAAGTGGAGGCTACACCTTC.

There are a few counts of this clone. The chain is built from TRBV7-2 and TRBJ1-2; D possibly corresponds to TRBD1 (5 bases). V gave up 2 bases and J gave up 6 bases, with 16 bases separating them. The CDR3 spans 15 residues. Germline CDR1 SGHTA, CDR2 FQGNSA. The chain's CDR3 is CASSLIVAGGHGYTF. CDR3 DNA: TGTGCCAGCAGCTTAATCGTCGCGGGGGGACATGGCTACACCTTC.

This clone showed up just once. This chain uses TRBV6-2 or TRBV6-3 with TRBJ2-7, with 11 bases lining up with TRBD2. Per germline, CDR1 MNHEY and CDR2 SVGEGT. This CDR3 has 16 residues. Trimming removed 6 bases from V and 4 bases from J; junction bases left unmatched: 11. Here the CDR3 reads CASSLTSGSFAYEQYF. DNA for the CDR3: TGTGCCAGCAGCCTCACTAGCGGGAGCTTTGCGTACGAGCAGTACTTC.

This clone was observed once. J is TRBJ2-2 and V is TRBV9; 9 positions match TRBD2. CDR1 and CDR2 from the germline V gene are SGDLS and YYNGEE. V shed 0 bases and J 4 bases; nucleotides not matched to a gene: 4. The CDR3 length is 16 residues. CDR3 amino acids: CASSVATSGVTGELFF. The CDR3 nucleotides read TGTGCCAGCAGCGTAGCGACTAGCGGTGTCACCGGGGAGCTGTTTTTT.

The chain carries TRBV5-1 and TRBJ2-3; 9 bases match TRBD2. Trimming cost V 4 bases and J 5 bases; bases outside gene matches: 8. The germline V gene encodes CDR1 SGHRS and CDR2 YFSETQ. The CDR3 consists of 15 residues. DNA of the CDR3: TGCGCCAGCAGCCCCAATAGCGGGAGCGTAGATACGCAGTATTTT. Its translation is CASSPNSGSVDTQYF.

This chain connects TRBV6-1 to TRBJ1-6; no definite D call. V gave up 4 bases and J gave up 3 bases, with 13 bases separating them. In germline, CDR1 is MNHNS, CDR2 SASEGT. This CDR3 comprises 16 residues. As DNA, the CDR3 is TGTGCCAGCAGTGCGACGGGAGTTTACTATAATTCACCCCTCCACTTT. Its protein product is CASSATGVYYNSPLHF.

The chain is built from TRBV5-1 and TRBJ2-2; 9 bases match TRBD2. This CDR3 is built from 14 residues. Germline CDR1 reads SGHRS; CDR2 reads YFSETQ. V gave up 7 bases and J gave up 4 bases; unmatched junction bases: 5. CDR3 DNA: TGCGCCAGCGGCTCTAGCGGGATCACCGGGGAGCTGTTTTTT. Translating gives CASGSSGITGELFF. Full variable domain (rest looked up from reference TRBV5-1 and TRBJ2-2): KAGVTQTPRYLIKTRGQQVTLSCSPISGHRSVSWYQQTPGQGLQFLFEYFSETQRNKGNFPGRFSGRQFSNSRSEMNVSTLELGDSALYLCASGSSGITGELFFGEGSRLTVL.

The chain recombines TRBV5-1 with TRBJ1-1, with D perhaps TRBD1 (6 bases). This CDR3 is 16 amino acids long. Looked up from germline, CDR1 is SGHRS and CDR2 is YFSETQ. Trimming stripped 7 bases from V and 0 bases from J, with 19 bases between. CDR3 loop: CASATGQTFMNTEAFF. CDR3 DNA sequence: TGCGCCAGCGCTACCGGACAGACTTTTATGAACACTGAAGCTTTCTTT.

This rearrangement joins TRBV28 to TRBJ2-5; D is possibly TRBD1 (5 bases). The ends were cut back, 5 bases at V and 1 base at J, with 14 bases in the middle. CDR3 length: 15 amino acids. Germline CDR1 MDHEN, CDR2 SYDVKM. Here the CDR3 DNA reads TGTGCCAGCAGTCCGCCCGGAGACAGCCAAGAGACCCAGTACTTC. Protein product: CASSPPGDSQETQYF.

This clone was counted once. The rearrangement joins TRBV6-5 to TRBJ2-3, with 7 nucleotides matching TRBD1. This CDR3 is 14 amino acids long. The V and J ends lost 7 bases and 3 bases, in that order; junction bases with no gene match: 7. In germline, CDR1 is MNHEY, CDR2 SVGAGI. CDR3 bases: TGTGCCAGCAAACGACAGGGCCCTACAGATACGCAGTATTTT. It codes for CASKRQGPTDTQYF.

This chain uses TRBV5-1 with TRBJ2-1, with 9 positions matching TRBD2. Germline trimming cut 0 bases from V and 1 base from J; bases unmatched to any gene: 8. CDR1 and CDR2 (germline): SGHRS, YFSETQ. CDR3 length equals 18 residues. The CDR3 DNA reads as TGCGCCAGCAGCTTGGCGCCTAGCGGGGCGCTTTCCTACAATGAGCAGTTCTTC. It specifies CASSLAPSGALSYNEQFF.

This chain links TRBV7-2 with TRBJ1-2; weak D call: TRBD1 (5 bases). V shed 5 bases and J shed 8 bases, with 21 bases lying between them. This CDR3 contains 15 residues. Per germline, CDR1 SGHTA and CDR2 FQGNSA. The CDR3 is CASSDTGSRPGGYTF. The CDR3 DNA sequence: TGTGCCAGCAGCGATACAGGCTCCCGGCCCGGCGGCTACACCTTC.

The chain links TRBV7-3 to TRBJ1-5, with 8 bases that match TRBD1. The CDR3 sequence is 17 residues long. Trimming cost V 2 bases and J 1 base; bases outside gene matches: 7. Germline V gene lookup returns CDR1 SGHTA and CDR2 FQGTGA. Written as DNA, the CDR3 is TGTGCCAGCAGCTTAGGGGCAGGGGGCGGAAGCAATCAGCCCCAGCATTTT. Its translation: CASSLGAGGGSNQPQHF.

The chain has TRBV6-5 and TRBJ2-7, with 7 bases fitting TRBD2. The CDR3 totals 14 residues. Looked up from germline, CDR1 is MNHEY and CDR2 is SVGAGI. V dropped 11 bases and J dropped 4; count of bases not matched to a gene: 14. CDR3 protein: CASEGLGLEYEQYF. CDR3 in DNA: TGTGCCTCCGAAGGACTAGGGCTCGAGTACGAGCAGTACTTC.

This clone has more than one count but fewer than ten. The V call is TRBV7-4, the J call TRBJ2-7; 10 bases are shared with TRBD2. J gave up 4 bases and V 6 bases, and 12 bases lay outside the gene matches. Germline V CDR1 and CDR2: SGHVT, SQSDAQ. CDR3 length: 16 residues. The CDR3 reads CASSSIRVAGGYEQYF. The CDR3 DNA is TGTGCCAGCAGTTCCATTAGGGTAGCGGGAGGATACGAGCAGTACTTC.

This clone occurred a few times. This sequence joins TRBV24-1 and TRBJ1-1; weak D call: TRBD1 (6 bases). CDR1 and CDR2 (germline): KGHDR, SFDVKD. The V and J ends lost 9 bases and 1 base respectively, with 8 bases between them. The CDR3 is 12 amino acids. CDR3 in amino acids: CATQGQNTEAFF. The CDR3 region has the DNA TGTGCCACCCAGGGACAGAACACTGAAGCTTTCTTT.

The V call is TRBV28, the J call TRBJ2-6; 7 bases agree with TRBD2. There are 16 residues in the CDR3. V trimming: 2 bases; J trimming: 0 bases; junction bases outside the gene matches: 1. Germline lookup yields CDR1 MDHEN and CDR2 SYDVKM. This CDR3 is CASSLGGGSGANVLTF. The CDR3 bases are TGTGCCAGCAGTTTAGGGGGGGGCTCTGGGGCCAACGTCCTGACTTTC.

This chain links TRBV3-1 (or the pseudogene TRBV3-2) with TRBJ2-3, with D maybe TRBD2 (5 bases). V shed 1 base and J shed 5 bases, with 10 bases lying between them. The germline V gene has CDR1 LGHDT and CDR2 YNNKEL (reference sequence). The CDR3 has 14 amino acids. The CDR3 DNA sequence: TGTGCCAGCAGCCAAGGCCCCGGGGAAGATACGCAGTATTTT. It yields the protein CASSQGPGEDTQYF.

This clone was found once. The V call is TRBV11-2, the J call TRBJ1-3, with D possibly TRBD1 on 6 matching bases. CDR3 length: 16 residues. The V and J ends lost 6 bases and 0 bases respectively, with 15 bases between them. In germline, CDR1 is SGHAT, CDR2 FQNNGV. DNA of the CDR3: TGTGCCAGCAGGGGTTGGGGGGGGCCCTCTGGAAACACCATATATTTT. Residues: CASRGWGGPSGNTIYF. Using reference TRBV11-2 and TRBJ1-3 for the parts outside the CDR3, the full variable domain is EAGVAQSPRYKIIEKRQSVAFWCNPISGHATLYWYQQILGQGPKLLIQFQNNGVVDDSQLPKDRFSAERLKGVDSTLKIQPAKLEDSAVYLCASRGWGGPSGNTIYFGEGSWLTVV.

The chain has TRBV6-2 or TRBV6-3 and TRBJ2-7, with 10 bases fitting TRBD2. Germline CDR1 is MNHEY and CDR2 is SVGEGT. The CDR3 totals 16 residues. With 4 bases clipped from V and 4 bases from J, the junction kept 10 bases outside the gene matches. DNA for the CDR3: TGTGCCAGCAGTTTTCGAGCTAGCGGGAGCAGGTACGAGCAGTACTTC. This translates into CASSFRASGSRYEQYF.